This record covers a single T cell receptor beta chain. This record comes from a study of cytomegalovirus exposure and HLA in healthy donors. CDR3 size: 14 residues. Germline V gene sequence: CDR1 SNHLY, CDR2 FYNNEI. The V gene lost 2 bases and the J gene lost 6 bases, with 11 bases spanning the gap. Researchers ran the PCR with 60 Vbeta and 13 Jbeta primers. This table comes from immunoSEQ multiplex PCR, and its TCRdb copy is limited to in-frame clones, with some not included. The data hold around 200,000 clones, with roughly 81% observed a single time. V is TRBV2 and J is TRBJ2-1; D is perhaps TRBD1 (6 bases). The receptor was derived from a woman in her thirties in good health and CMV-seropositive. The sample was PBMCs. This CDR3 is CASSEMVRGNEQFF. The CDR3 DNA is TGTGCCAGCAGTGAAATGGTCAGGGGCAATGAGCAGTTCTTC.